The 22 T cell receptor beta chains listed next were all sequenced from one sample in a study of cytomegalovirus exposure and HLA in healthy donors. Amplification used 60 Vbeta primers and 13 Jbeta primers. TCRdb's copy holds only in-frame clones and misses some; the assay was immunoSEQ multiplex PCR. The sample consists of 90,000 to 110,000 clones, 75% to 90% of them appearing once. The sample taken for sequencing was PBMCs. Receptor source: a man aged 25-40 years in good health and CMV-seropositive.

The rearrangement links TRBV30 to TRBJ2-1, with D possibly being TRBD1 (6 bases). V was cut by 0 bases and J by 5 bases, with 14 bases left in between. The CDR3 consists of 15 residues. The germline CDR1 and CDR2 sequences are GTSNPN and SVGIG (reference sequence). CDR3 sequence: CAWSVRGIPDNEQFF. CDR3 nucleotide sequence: TGTGCCTGGAGTGTGAGGGGGATCCCCGACAATGAGCAGTTCTTC.

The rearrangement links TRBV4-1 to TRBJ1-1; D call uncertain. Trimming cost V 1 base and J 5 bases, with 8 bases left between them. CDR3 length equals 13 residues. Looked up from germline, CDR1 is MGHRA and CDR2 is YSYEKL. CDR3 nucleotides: TGCGCCAGCAGCCAAGTTTCGGGGACTGAAGCTTTCTTT. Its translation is CASSQVSGTEAFF.

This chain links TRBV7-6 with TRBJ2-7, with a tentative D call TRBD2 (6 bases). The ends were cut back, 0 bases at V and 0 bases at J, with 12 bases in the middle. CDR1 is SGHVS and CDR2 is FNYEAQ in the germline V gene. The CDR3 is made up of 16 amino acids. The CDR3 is CASSLATGDNSYEQYF. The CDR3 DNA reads TGTGCCAGCAGCTTAGCCACGGGGGATAACTCCTACGAGCAGTACTTC.

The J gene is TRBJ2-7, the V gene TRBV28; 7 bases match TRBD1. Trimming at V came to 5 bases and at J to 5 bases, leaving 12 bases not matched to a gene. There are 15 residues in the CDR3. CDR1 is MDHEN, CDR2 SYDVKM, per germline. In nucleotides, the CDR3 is TGTGCCAGCAGTCCGAACAGGGGTCAGTCGGACGAGCAGTACTTC. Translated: CASSPNRGQSDEQYF.

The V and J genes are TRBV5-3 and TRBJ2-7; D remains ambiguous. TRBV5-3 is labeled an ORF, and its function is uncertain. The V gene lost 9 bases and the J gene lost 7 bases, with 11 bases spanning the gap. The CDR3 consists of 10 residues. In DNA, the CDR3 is TGTGCCAACTACACACGGGAGCAGTACTTC. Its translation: CANYTREQYF.

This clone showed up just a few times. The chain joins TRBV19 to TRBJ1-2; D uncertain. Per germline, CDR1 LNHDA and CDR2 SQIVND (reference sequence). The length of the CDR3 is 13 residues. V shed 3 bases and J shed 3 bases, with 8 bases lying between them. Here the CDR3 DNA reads TGTGCCAGTAGTATGCGGCGCGACTATGGCTACACCTTC. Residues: CASSMRRDYGYTF.

CDR3 coding DNA: TGTGCCAGCAGCCTTTCGACAGGTCTGAACACTGAAGCTTTCTTT. It codes for CASSLSTGLNTEAFF. V is TRBV5-4 and J is TRBJ1-1; tentative D call: TRBD1 (6 bases). Per the germline V gene, CDR1 is SGHNT and CDR2 is YYREEE (reference sequence). Trimming stripped 4 bases from V and 0 bases from J, with 13 bases between. The CDR3 extends over 15 amino acids.

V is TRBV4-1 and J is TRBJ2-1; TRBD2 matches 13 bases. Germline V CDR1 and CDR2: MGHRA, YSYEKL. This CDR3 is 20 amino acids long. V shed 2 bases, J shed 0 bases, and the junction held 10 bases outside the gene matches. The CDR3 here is CASSQSRGLAGVHSYNEQFF. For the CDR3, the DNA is TGCGCCAGCAGCCAATCCCGAGGACTAGCGGGGGTGCACTCCTACAATGAGCAGTTCTTC.

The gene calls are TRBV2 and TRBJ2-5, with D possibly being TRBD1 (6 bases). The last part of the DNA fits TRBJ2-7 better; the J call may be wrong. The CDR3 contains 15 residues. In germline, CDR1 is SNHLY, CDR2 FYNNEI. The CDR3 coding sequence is TGTGCCAGCAGTGAGCCAGGGGACCTCTCCTACGAGCAGTACTTC. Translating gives CASSEPGDLSYEQYF.

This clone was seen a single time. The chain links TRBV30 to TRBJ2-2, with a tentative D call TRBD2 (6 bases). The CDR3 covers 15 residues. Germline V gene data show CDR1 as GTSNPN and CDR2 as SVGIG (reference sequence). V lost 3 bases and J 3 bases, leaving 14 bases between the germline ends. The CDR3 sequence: CAWSAGIADTGELFF. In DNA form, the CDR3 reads TGTGCCTGGAGCGCCGGGATAGCGGACACCGGGGAGCTGTTTTTT.

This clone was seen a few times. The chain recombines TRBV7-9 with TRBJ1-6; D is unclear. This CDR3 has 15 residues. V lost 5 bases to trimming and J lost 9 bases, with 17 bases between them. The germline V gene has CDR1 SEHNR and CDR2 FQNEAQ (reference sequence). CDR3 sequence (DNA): TGTGCCAGCAGCCCCCCCGGTATCGCGGCTTCACCCCTCCACTTT. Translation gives CASSPPGIAASPLHF.

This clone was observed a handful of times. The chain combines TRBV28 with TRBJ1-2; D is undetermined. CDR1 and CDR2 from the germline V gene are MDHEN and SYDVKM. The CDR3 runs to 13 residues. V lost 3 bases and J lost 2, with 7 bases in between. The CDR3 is CASSFPSNYGYTF. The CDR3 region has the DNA TGTGCCAGCAGTTTCCCCTCCAACTATGGCTACACCTTC.

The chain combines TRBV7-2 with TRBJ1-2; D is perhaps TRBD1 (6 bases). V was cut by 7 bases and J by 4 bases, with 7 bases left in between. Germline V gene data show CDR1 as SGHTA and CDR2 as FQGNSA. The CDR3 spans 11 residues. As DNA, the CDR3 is TGTGCCAGCACGGACAGCTATGGCTACACCTTC. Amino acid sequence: CASTDSYGYTF.

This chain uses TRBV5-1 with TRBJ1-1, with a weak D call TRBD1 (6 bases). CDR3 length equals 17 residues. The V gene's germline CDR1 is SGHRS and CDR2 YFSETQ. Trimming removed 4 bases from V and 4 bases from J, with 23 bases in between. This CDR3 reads CASSLGGRHREGTEAFF. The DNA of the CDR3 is TGCGCCAGCAGCCTGGGGGGGCGACACAGGGAGGGCACTGAAGCTTTCTTT.

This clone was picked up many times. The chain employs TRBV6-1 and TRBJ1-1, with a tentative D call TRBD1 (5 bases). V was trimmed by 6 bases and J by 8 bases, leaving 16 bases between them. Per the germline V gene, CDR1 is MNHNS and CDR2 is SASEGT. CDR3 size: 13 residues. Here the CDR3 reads CASRRGGMYEAFF. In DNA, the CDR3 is TGTGCCAGCAGGAGGGGAGGTATGTACGAAGCTTTCTTT.

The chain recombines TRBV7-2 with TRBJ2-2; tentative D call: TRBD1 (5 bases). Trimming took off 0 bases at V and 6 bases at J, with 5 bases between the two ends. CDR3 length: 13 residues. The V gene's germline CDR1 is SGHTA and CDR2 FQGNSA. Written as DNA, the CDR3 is TGTGCCAGCAGCTTAGCGGGGCCCGGGGAGCTGTTTTTT. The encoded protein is CASSLAGPGELFF.

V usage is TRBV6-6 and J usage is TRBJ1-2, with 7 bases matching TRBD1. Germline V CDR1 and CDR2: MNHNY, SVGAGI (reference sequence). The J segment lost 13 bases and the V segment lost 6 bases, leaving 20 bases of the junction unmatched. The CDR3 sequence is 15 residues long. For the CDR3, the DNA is TGTGCCAGCAGGGCCCGGGACAGTTTTGCGTATTGGTCCACCTTC. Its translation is CASRARDSFAYWSTF.

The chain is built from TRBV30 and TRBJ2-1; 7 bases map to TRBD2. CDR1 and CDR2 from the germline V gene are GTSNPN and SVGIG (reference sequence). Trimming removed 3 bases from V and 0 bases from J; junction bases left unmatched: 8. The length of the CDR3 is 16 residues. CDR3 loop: CAWRGGTRSSYNEQFF. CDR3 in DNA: TGTGCCTGGAGGGGAGGGACCCGTAGCTCCTACAATGAGCAGTTCTTC.

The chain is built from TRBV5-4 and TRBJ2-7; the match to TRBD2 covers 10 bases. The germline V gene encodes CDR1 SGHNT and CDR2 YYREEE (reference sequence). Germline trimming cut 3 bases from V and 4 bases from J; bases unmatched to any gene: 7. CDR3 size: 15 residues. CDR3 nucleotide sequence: TGTGCCAGCAGCTCAAGCGGGGGGGCTTTGTACGAGCAGTACTTC. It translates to CASSSSGGALYEQYF.

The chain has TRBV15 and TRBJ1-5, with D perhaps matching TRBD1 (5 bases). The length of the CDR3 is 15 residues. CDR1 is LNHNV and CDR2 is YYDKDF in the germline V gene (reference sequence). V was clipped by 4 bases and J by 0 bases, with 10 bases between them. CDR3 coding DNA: TGTGCCACCAGCAAGGATAGGGGTAGCAATCAGCCCCAGCATTTT. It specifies CATSKDRGSNQPQHF. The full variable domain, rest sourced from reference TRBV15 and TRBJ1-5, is DAMVIQNPRYQVTQFGKPVTLSCSQTLNHNVMYWYQQKSSQAPKLLFHYYDKDFNNEADTPDNFQSRRPNTSFCFLDIRSPGLGDTAMYLCATSKDRGSNQPQHFGDGTRLSIL.

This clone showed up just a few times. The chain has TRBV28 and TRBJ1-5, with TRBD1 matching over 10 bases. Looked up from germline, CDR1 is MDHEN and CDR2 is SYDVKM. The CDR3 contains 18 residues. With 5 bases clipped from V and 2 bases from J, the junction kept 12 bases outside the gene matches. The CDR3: CASSVDRGLGRGNQPQHF. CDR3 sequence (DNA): TGTGCCAGCAGTGTCGACAGGGGGCTGGGGAGAGGCAATCAGCCCCAGCATTTT.

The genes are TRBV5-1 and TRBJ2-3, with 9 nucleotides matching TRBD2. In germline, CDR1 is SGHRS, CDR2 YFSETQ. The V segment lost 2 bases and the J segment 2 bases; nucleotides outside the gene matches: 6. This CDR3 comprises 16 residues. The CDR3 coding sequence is TGCGCCAGCAGCTTCGTGGCTAGCGGGGACACAGATACGCAGTATTTT. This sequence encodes CASSFVASGDTDTQYF. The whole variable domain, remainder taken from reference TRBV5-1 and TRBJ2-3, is KAGVTQTPRYLIKTRGQQVTLSCSPISGHRSVSWYQQTPGQGLQFLFEYFSETQRNKGNFPGRFSGRQFSNSRSEMNVSTLELGDSALYLCASSFVASGDTDTQYFGPGTRLTVL.